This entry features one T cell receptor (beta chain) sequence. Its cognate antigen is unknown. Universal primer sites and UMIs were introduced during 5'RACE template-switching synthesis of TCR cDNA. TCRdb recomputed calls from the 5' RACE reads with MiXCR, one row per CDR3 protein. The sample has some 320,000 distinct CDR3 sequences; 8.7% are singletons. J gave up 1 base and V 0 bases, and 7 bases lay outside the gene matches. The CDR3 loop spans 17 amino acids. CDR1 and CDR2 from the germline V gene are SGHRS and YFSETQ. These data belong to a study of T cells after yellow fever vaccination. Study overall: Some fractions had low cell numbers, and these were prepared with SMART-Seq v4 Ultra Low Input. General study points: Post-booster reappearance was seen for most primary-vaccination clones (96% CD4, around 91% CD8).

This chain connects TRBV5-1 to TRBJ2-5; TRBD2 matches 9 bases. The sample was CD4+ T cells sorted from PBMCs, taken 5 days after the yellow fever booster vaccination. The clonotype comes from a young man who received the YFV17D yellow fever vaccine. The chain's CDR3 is CASSLGHSGGTQETQYF. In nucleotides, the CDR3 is TGCGCCAGCAGCTTGGGCCATAGCGGGGGTACCCAAGAGACCCAGTACTTC.